A selection of T cell receptor beta chains follows, all from one sample in a study of cytomegalovirus exposure and HLA in healthy donors. TCRdb keeps only in-frame clones here, not all; method: immunoSEQ multiplex PCR. This sample's table has more than 130,000 clones. What was sequenced was PBMCs. The receptor set was obtained from a man aged 35 to 55 in good health and CMV-seronegative. CDR3s include the opening cysteine and the closing phenylalanine or tryptophan.

V	J	CDR3
TRBV27	TRBJ1-5	CASSPNNADLRQPQHF
TRBV19	TRBJ2-2	CASRPTGGAGELFF
TRBV10-3	TRBJ2-3	CAISIGTFTDTQYF
TRBV6-5	TRBJ2-1	CALGEPSLDEQFF
TRBV7-2	TRBJ1-2	CASSSRQRPYGYTF
TRBV7-2	TRBJ2-4	CASSLGGGGKNIQYF
TRBV6-6	TRBJ1-2	CASRTGATVGYTF
TRBV5-8	TRBJ1-6	CASSLAGRSGYSPLHF
TRBV10-3	TRBJ1-6	CAISPGTDNSPLHF
TRBV2	TRBJ2-6	CASNLGGPGANVLTF
TRBV10-3	TRBJ2-7	CAISEWGLAGGKIHEQYF
TRBV18	TRBJ2-7	CASSWGLSYEQYF
TRBV13	TRBJ2-7	CASSLERGDNYEQYF
TRBV6-6	TRBJ1-3	CASIQGDKSGNTIYF
TRBV15	TRBJ2-7	CATSRDIEQDEQYF
TRBV5-1	TRBJ1-6	CASSPRDRDSPLHF
TRBV5-4	TRBJ1-2	CASSRMPGLKFYGYTF
TRBV7-9	TRBJ2-1	CASSLEASRGFF
TRBV4-1	TRBJ2-7	CASSQLTSGGPSYEQYF
TRBV15	TRBJ2-5	CATSRGGMAGGVGETQYF
TRBV19	TRBJ1-1	CASSIDRQGVQAFF
TRBV7-2	TRBJ2-7	CASSLAGRVAEQYF
TRBV2	TRBJ1-2	CASTGQGSGGYTF
TRBV30	TRBJ1-2	CAWSVHAETDGYTF
TRBV6-4	TRBJ2-3	CASSDEGTDTQYF
TRBV5-6	TRBJ2-5	CASSSQETQYF
TRBV5-1	TRBJ1-1	CASSATGFTEAFF
TRBV9	TRBJ1-1	CASSVLDRGTEAFF
TRBV21-1	TRBJ1-6	CASSKDYDGEGYNSPLHF